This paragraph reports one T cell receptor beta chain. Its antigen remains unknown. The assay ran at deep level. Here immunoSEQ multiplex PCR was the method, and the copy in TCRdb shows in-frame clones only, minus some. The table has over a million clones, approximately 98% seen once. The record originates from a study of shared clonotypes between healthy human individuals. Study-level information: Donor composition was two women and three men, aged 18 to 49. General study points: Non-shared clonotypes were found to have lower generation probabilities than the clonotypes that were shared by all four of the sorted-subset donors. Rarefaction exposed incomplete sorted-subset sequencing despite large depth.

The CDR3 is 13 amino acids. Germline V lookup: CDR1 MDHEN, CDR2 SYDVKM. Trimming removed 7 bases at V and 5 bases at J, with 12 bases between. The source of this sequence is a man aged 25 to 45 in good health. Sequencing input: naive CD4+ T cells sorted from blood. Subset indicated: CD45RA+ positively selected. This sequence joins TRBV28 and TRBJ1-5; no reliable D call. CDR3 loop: CASTLLGYQPQHF. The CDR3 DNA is TGTGCCAGCACCTTGTTGGGATATCAGCCCCAGCATTTT. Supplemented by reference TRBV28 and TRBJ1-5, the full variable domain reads DVKVTQSSRYLVKRTGEKVFLECVQDMDHENMFWYRQDPGLGLRLIYFSYDVKMKEKGDIPEGYSVSREKKERFSLILESASTNQTSMYLCASTLLGYQPQHFGDGTRLSIL.